These 25 T cell receptor beta chains were all obtained from the same sample, sequenced in a study of T cell responses to AZD1222 COVID-19 vaccine. Measured with immunoSEQ multiplex PCR; TCRdb has only the in-frame clones, and not every one. The top ten clones hold around 3.9% of a sample with 95,000 to 130,000 clones, approximately 85% of them seen once. The specimen was peripheral blood, collected on day 0 of MenACWY control vaccination. These receptors were collected from an adult in good health.

The genes are TRBV18 and TRBJ2-7; D is ambiguous. V gave up 3 bases and J gave up 6 bases, with 18 bases separating them. Germline lookup yields CDR1 KGHSH and CDR2 LQKENI. This CDR3 is built from 15 residues. CDR3 nucleotides: TGTGCCAGCTCACCTGGCCTCGCTGGCCCTCTCGAGCAGTACTTC. As protein: CASSPGLAGPLEQYF.

The chain links TRBV6-4 to TRBJ2-3, with 10 bases fitting TRBD2. Per the germline V gene, CDR1 is MRHNA and CDR2 is SNTAGT. With V trimmed by 4 bases and J by 4 bases, 14 bases remained unmatched. This CDR3 contains 18 residues. In DNA, the CDR3 is TGTGCCAGCAGTGTGGTAGCGGGGGGCCCGAGTGGCGCAGATACGCAGTATTTT. Its protein is CASSVVAGGPSGADTQYF.

This clone was recorded only once. V is TRBV2 and J is TRBJ2-3; 7 nucleotides line up with TRBD1. Germline V lookup: CDR1 SNHLY, CDR2 FYNNEI. The CDR3 covers 14 residues. Trimming cost V 5 bases and J 1 base; bases outside gene matches: 3. The CDR3 here is CASSPDRGTDTQYF. CDR3 nucleotides: TGTGCCAGCAGTCCCGACAGGGGCACAGATACGCAGTATTTT.

The sample holds one count of this clone. The V and J genes are TRBV6-5 and TRBJ2-2; D uncertain. V lost 9 bases to trimming and J lost 4 bases, with 9 bases between them. The CDR3 length is 12 residues. Germline V CDR1 and CDR2: MNHEY, SVGAGI. The CDR3 nucleotides read TGTGCCAGTACGACGGGCACCGGGGAGCTGTTTTTT. This gives the protein CASTTGTGELFF.

The chain employs TRBV7-2 and TRBJ1-6; D unresolved. This CDR3 has 18 amino acids. In germline, CDR1 is SGHTA, CDR2 FQGNSA. The V and J ends lost 5 bases and 0 bases respectively, with 17 bases between them. DNA of the CDR3: TGTGCCAGCAGCCCAGAGGTCTTAGTGAGCTCCTATAATTCACCCCTCCACTTT. Protein product: CASSPEVLVSSYNSPLHF. Full variable domain (remainder filled in from reference TRBV7-2 and TRBJ1-6): GAGVSQSPSNKVTEKGKDVELRCDPISGHTALYWYRQSLGQGLEFLIYFQGNSAPDKSGLPSDRFSAERTGGSVSTLTIQRTQQEDSAVYLCASSPEVLVSSYNSPLHFGNGTRLTVT.

V is TRBV28 and J is TRBJ1-5; no definite D call. V lost 7 bases, J lost 4 bases, and 5 bases lay in between. The CDR3 covers 11 residues. In germline, CDR1 is MDHEN, CDR2 SYDVKM. As DNA, the CDR3 is TGTGCCAGCACTAATAATCAGCCCCAGCATTTT. Protein sequence: CASTNNQPQHF.

V and J are TRBV3-1 (or the pseudogene TRBV3-2) and TRBJ1-1; D is undetermined. Germline V CDR1 and CDR2: LGHDT, YNNKEL (reference sequence). The V and J ends lost 0 bases and 9 bases respectively, with 11 bases between them. The CDR3 spans 13 residues. CDR3 nucleotide sequence: TGTGCCAGCAGCCAAGATATATCTCGGAAAGCTTTCTTT. Amino acids: CASSQDISRKAFF.

The genes are TRBV6-5 and TRBJ2-1, with 8 positions matching TRBD2. V shed 7 bases, J shed 14 bases, and the junction held 10 bases outside the gene matches. This CDR3 is 12 amino acids long. From germline, CDR1 is MNHEY and CDR2 SVGAGI. CDR3 nucleotides: TGTGCCAGCAACCTCGAGCGGGGGCCTAAGTTCTTC. It translates to CASNLERGPKFF.

This chain uses TRBV6-6 with TRBJ1-4; 7 nucleotides match TRBD1. The junction had 11 bases not matched to a gene; V was cut back by 6 bases and J by 7 bases. Germline V CDR1 and CDR2: MNHNY, SVGAGI (reference sequence). The CDR3 runs to 15 residues. This CDR3 is CASRGTTGPGEKLFF. The CDR3 DNA reads TGTGCCAGCAGGGGAACGACAGGGCCTGGTGAAAAACTGTTTTTT.

The table lists this clone with a count of one. The chain employs TRBV10-2 and TRBJ1-4; 7 bases agree with TRBD1. The length of the CDR3 is 13 residues. V gave up 7 bases and J gave up 8 bases; unmatched junction bases: 7. Germline V lookup: CDR1 WSHSY, CDR2 SAAADI. The CDR3 DNA reads TGCGCCAGCAAAGGGGGCGCGGGGGAAAAACTGTTTTTT. This sequence encodes CASKGGAGEKLFF.

The V call is TRBV5-1, the J call TRBJ2-3; D might be TRBD2 (6 bases). Germline V CDR1 and CDR2: SGHRS, YFSETQ. The CDR3 spans 17 residues. Trimming shortened V by 0 bases and J by 2 bases, and 16 bases separated the two germline ends. CDR3 amino acids: CASSLAFAGPDTDTQYF. CDR3 sequence (DNA): TGCGCCAGCAGCTTGGCCTTTGCGGGGCCTGACACAGATACGCAGTATTTT.

This clone has just a few counts. This rearrangement joins TRBV28 to TRBJ2-2, with a possible D match to TRBD1 (6 bases). This CDR3 contains 15 residues. The V gene's germline CDR1 is MDHEN and CDR2 SYDVKM. V dropped 4 bases and J dropped 1 base, with 10 bases sitting between them. CDR3 amino acids: CASSYRGGNTGELFF. The CDR3 coding sequence is TGTGCCAGCAGTTACCGAGGGGGGAACACCGGGGAGCTGTTTTTT.

CDR3 DNA sequence: TGTGCCAGCAGCTCCCAGGCCCATAATTCACCCCTCCACTTT. It codes for CASSSQAHNSPLHF. The rearrangement links TRBV11-3 to TRBJ1-6; D unclear. CDR1 SGHNT and CDR2 YENEEA come from the germline V gene. The CDR3 loop spans 14 amino acids. Trimming took 4 bases from V and 5 from J, leaving 9 bases between them.

The chain joins TRBV5-5 to TRBJ2-7, with 7 bases aligning to TRBD1. The CDR3 contains 15 residues. From germline, CDR1 is SGHKS and CDR2 YYEKEE (reference sequence). Trimming removed 4 bases from V and 2 bases from J; junction bases left unmatched: 9. The CDR3 nucleotides read TGTGCCAGCAGCGTAGTACAGGGGCAAACCTACGAGCAGTACTTC. As protein: CASSVVQGQTYEQYF.

The V and J genes are TRBV6-1 and TRBJ1-1, with 10 bases lining up with TRBD1. Per the germline V gene, CDR1 is MNHNS and CDR2 is SASEGT. The junction had 5 bases not matched to a gene; V was cut back by 4 bases and J by 0 bases. This CDR3 has 16 amino acids. CDR3 loop: CASSGRDRGMNTEAFF. CDR3 DNA sequence: TGTGCCAGCAGTGGCCGGGACAGGGGTATGAACACTGAAGCTTTCTTT.

The chain carries TRBV5-8 and TRBJ2-3; 8 bases align to TRBD1. The ends lost 7 bases at V and 0 bases at J; junction bases unmatched: 7. Germline V CDR1 and CDR2: SGHTS, YDEGEE. This CDR3 contains 15 residues. CDR3 bases: TGTGCCAGCTTTGAAACAGGGGGGAGCACAGATACGCAGTATTTT. It translates to CASFETGGSTDTQYF.

This chain joins TRBV7-8 and TRBJ1-2; no firm D call. Looked up from germline, CDR1 is SGHVS and CDR2 is FQNEAQ. Trimming stripped 1 base from V and 8 bases from J, with 20 bases between. The CDR3 has 16 residues. CDR3: CASSLVSYGEGGGYTF. CDR3 nucleotides: TGTGCCAGCAGCTTAGTGTCATATGGGGAGGGAGGGGGCTACACCTTC.

The sample holds one count of this clone. The chain combines TRBV28 with TRBJ2-7; 7 bases match TRBD1. This CDR3 comprises 14 residues. The V and J ends lost 7 bases and 2 bases, in that order; junction bases with no gene match: 8. The germline CDR1 and CDR2 sequences are MDHEN and SYDVKM. The DNA of the CDR3 is TGTGCCAGCAAGGGTAGGGACAGAACCTACGAGCAGTACTTC. As protein: CASKGRDRTYEQYF.

This clone was seen only a few times. The V call is TRBV2, the J call TRBJ2-7; D might be TRBD1 (6 bases). CDR3 size: 14 residues. Germline CDR1 is SNHLY and CDR2 is FYNNEI. The V end was cut by 4 bases, the J end by 0 bases, with 10 bases between. CDR3 protein: CASSGETGSYEQYF. CDR3 coding DNA: TGTGCCAGCAGTGGGGAGACAGGCTCCTACGAGCAGTACTTC.

This chain links TRBV19 with TRBJ2-3; D uncertain. The length of the CDR3 is 13 residues. Germline-derived CDR1 and CDR2 are LNHDA and SQIVND (reference sequence). V was trimmed by 5 bases and J by 1 base, leaving 7 bases between them. The CDR3 here is CASSHIGTDTQYF. CDR3 DNA: TGTGCCAGTAGTCACATAGGCACAGATACGCAGTATTTT. Together with reference TRBV19 and TRBJ2-3, the CDR3 gives the full variable domain: DGGITQSPKYLFRKEGQNVTLSCEQNLNHDAMYWYRQDPGQGLRLIYYSQIVNDFQKGDIAEGYSVSREKKESFPLTVTSAQKNPTAFYLCASSHIGTDTQYFGPGTRLTVL.

The V call is TRBV7-9, the J call TRBJ1-2; D is ambiguous. This CDR3 region has 14 residues. Trimming removed 1 base from V and 2 bases from J, with 8 bases in between. Germline V gives CDR1 SEHNR, CDR2 FQNEAQ (reference sequence). CDR3 nucleotides: TGTGCCAGCAGCTTAGATGGTAAAAACTATGGCTACACCTTC. Its translation is CASSLDGKNYGYTF. The full variable domain, in which reference TRBV7-9 and TRBJ1-2 provide the parts outside the CDR3, is DTGVSQNPRHKITKRGQNVTFRCDPISEHNRLYWYRQTLGQGPEFLTYFQNEAQLEKSRLLSDRFSAERPKGSFSTLEIQRTEQGDSAMYLCASSLDGKNYGYTFGSGTRLTVV.

CDR3 DNA sequence: TGTGCCAGCAGCAACCCACAGAGATATAATTCACCCCTCCACTTT. Translated: CASSNPQRYNSPLHF. The rearrangement joins TRBV6-6 to TRBJ1-6; D is uncertain. The CDR3 is made up of 15 amino acids. Germline V gene data show CDR1 as MNHNY and CDR2 as SVGAGI (reference sequence). Trimming stripped 6 bases from V and 4 bases from J, with 13 bases between.

This chain connects TRBV6-1 to TRBJ1-2; 8 bases fit TRBD1. The length of the CDR3 is 13 residues. V lost 6 bases to trimming and J lost 9 bases; unmatched junction nucleotides: 9. Germline V gives CDR1 MNHNS, CDR2 SASEGT. The CDR3 region is CASSPDRASRYTF. As DNA, the CDR3 is TGTGCCAGCAGCCCGGACAGGGCATCTCGCTACACCTTC.

This rearrangement joins TRBV3-1 (or the pseudogene TRBV3-2) to TRBJ1-6; D is unresolved. V was shortened by 0 bases and J by 9 bases, with 9 bases between the two germline ends. The CDR3 length is 14 residues. Germline CDR1 is LGHDT and CDR2 is YNNKEL (reference sequence). CDR3 sequence (DNA): TGTGCCAGCAGCCAAGACTGGGAGTCTTCACCCCTCCACTTT. This encodes CASSQDWESSPLHF.

This chain joins TRBV7-8 and TRBJ2-7; no reliable D call. V lost 0 bases, J lost 0 bases, and 6 bases lay in between. Germline-derived CDR1 and CDR2 are SGHVS and FQNEAQ. The CDR3 loop spans 14 amino acids. The CDR3, as DNA: TGTGCCAGCAGCTTAGCTCCCAGCTCCTACGAGCAGTACTTC. Amino acids: CASSLAPSSYEQYF.